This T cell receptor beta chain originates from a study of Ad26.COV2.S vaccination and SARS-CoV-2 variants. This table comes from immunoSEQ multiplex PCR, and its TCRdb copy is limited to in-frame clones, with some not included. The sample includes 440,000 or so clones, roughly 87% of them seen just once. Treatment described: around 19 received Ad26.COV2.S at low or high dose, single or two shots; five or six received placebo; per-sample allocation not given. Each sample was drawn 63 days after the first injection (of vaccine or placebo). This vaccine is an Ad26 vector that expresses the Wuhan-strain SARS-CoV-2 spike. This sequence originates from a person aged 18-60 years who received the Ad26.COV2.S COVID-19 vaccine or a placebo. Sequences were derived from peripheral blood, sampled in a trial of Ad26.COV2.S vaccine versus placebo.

The CDR3: CATRDSLNTEAFF. The CDR3 nucleotides are TGTGCCACCCGGGACAGTTTGAACACTGAAGCTTTCTTT. V gene TRBV10-3 combines with J gene TRBJ1-1; 7 bases agree with TRBD1. The CDR3 length is 13 residues. Germline CDR1 reads ENHRY; CDR2 reads SYGVKD. Trimming removed 10 bases from V and 0 bases from J; junction bases left unmatched: 5.